This T cell receptor beta chain originates from a study of Tregs in tolerant kidney transplant recipients. Turning to the study itself: Mixed chimerism was transient after nonmyeloablative marrow transplants from related graft donors. Broader study findings: Tolerant patients' donor-specific Tregs expanded beyond overall Tregs, suggesting antigen-driven growth. Biological reproducibility was not directly addressed, but technical replication error appeared minimal.

Note on this clone: Its specificity is unknown.

Profiling relied on immunoSEQ multiplex PCR, and the TCRdb table lists in-frame clones only, not all of them. This repertoire shows tens of thousands of clones, approximately 93% found once; its top ten account for 0.46%. Germline V CDR1 and CDR2: SGHDT, YYEEEE. There are 15 residues in the CDR3. V gave up 6 bases and J gave up 0 bases, with 13 bases separating them. The sequence derives from a human donor who received a combined kidney and bone marrow transplant. Sequences were derived from CD4+ T cells from blood, sampled before the transplant. The rearrangement uses TRBV5-6 and TRBJ2-1; the D is unclear. CDR3 in DNA: TGTGCCAGCACCCAGGATTTCGGCTCCTACAATGAGCAGTTCTTC. As protein: CASTQDFGSYNEQFF.